Described below is a single T cell receptor beta chain sequence and its context. TCRdb's copy holds only in-frame clones and misses some; the assay was immunoSEQ multiplex PCR. The top ten clones hold roughly 19% of a sample with 150,000 to 200,000 clones, around four fifths of them seen once. The CDR3 is 20 residues long. CDR1 and CDR2 (germline): MDHEN, SYDVKM. V shed 3 bases, J shed 3 bases, and the junction held 18 bases outside the gene matches. This sample was included in a study of blood T cell repertoires in COVID-19. Study-wide background: T cells, B-cell-depleted T cells, or PBMCs provided the cDNA or gDNA that served as material.

The sequencing sample was made of peripheral blood. The chain joins TRBV28 to TRBJ2-1; TRBD2 matches at 9 bases. The receptor was isolated from a woman of 80 years or more with acute or convalescent COVID-19. CDR3 coding DNA: TGTGCCAGCAGTTTTCCCACCGGGCTAGCGGGACCTGGGGACTACAATGAGCAGTTCTTC. Its protein product is CASSFPTGLAGPGDYNEQFF.